This T cell receptor (beta chain) was identified during a study of CXCR3-negative and CXCR3-positive naive CD8 T cells (dated by TCRdb to about 2019). Study-level background: About 135 million TRB reads were obtained in total, roughly 1.5 +/- 0.3 million reads per library. The TRBV-TRBJ cluster analysis covered naive subsets from several donors and memory cells from 3 donors. The diversity and physicochemical repertoire analyses included eleven to twelve donors pooled from two independent experiments.

Study-wide conclusions, independent of this receptor: Because surface CD5, which is linked to self-reactivity in mice, was comparable between the naive subsets, TCR interaction strength was also inferred from TRB CDR3 physicochemical properties. TRBV-TRBJ usage was similar between naive CXCR3-negative and CXCR3-positive cells from the same donor, while memory cells showed distinct patterns. Freshly isolated PBMCs were used for most assays because CXCR3 expression went down partially after cryopreservation. Comparably high repertoire diversity was found in both naive subsets, whereas much lower repertoire diversity was found in memory CD8+ T cells.

For each CD8+ T cell subset, flow sorting was done in triplicate, and 300,000 or so cells per subset went directly into RLT lysis buffer. Peripheral blood mononuclear cells were isolated from buffy coats by standard density gradient centrifugation. Total RNA was extracted from sorted cells using an RNeasy Mini Kit. The germline V gene supplies CDR1 LGHNA and CDR2 YSLEER. Counted from cysteine to phenylalanine, this CDR3 has 15 amino acids. No DNA sequence is on record. TCRdb shows the sequencer as NextSeq 550. The Human TCR Profiling Kit (MiLaboratory) was used to prepare UMI-labeled 5' RACE TRB cDNA libraries. cDNA synthesis used the entire amount of extracted RNA, and PCR amplification then used the entire amount of cDNA produced. Libraries were prepared in parallel with an identical number of PCR cycles. On the study's bioinformatics: MIGEC and MiXCR extracted about 50,000 +/- 10,000 unique UMI-labeled TRB cDNA molecules per library, requiring at least two reads per UMI. An average of around 40,000 +/- 10,000 functional in-frame TRB CDR3 nucleotide clonotypes without stop codons was found per library. After downsampling to 5000 UMI-labeled TRB molecules per sample, diversity metrics, including normalized Shannon-Wiener and Chao1, were computed in VDJtools. For the central five CDR3 residues, VDJtools calculated physicochemical properties weighted by clonotype size, namely interaction energy, strength, volume and Kidera factor 4. The reads were reprocessed in TCRdb, with one entry per CDR3 protein sequence and no accompanying DNA. V and J calls and clone size were set by TCRdb, not the authors. This sample's listing comprises roughly 29,000 distinct CDR3 sequences. In total, the top ten clones hold 10% of the sample.

Turning to this clonotype: Its antigen is unknown.

The chain employs TRBV4-3 and TRBJ2-7; TCRdb's assignment of TRBD2 cannot be checked, as there is no DNA. Specimen: memory CD8+ T cells from blood. The sample's cell subset or site label is to be understood as: conventional CD8+ memory T cells (TMEM), sorted as controls. This TCR was sampled from a human donor in good health. Some clones in this sample may be carry-over from other donors' samples. The CDR3 reads CASSPSGTTVYEQYF.